This T cell receptor beta chain was obtained from a study of OX40 agonist ivuxolimab in advanced cancers. On the study more broadly: The dose of intravenous ivuxolimab that patients received every 2 weeks ranged from 0.01 to 10 mg/kg. Patients enrolled in dose escalation were diagnosed with hepatocellular carcinoma, melanoma, renal cell or head and neck cancer. Subjects had a mean age of around 60 years, with a range of about 23 to 85; almost 85% were male.

This CDR3 comprises 15 residues. Trimming cost V 5 bases and J 5 bases, with 18 bases left between them. The germline CDR1 and CDR2 sequences are MNHEY and SVGAGI. The table came from immunoSEQ multiplex PCR; TCRdb's copy has only in-frame clones and leaves some out. The sample records roughly 50,000 clones, 75% to 90% being singletons. The TCR was taken from an adult with an advanced solid tumor such as melanoma, head and neck, liver or kidney cancer. The specimen was CD4+ or CD8+ T cells sorted from blood, collected in a trial of the OX40 agonist ivuxolimab. The gene calls are TRBV6-5 and TRBJ1-2; perhaps TRBD1 as D (6 bases). Written as DNA, the CDR3 is TGTGCCAGCAGTCCCACTCCGGGCCAGGGGTATGGCTACACCTTC. It specifies CASSPTPGQGYGYTF.